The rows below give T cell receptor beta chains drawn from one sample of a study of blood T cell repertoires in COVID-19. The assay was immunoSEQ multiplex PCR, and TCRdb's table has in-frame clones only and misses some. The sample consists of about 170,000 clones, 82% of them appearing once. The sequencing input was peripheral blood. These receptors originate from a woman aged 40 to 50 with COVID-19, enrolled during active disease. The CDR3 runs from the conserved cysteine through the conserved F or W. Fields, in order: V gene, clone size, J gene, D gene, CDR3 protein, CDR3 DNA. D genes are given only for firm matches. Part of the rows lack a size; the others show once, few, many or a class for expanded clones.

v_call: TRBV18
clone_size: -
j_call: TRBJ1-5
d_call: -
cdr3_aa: CASSTVNQPQHF
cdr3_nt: TGTGCCAGCTCAACGGTAAATCAGCCCCAGCATTTT

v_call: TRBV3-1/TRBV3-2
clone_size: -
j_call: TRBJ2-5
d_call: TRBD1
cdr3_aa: CASSQTDRVWQTQYF
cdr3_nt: TGTGCCAGCAGCCAAACCGACAGGGTATGGCAGACCCAGTACTTC

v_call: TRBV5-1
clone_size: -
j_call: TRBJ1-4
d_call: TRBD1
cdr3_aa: CASSSTTGIGNEKLFF
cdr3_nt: TGCGCCAGCAGCTCTACGACAGGGATCGGTAATGAAAAACTGTTTTTT

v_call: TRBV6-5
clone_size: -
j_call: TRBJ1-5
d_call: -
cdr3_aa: CASRDGGGLPQHF
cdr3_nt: TGTGCCAGCAGGGACGGCGGGGGTTTGCCCCAGCATTTT

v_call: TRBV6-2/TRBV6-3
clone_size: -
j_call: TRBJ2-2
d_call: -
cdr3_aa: CASSYSPIAGRSTGELFF
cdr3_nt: TGTGCCAGCAGTTACTCGCCTATTGCAGGGAGGAGCACCGGGGAGCTGTTTTTT

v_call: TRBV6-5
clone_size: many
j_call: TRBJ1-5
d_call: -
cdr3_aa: CASSYSLYSNQPQHF
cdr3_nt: TGTGCCAGCAGTTACTCGTTATATAGCAATCAGCCCCAGCATTTT

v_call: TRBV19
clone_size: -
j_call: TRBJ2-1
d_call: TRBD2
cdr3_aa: CASSILAGVDNEQFF
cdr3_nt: TGTGCCAGTAGTATACTCGCGGGGGTAGACAATGAGCAGTTCTTC

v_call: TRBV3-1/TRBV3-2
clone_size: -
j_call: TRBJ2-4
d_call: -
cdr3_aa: CASSQDVPSRKYF
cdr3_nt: TGTGCCAGCAGCCAAGACGTGCCGAGCCGTAAATACTTC

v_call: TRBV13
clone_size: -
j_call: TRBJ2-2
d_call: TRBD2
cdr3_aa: CASSSVTSGRAGTGELFF
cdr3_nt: TGTGCCAGCAGCTCTGTGACTAGCGGGAGGGCGGGAACCGGGGAGCTGTTTTTT

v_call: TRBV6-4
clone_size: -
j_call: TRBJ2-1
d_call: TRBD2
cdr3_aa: CASSGLAGGNEQFF
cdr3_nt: TGTGCCAGCAGTGGACTAGCGGGAGGGAATGAGCAGTTCTTC

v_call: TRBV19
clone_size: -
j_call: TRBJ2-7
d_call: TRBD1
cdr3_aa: CASRNPGQAATEQYF
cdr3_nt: TGTGCCAGTAGAAATCCGGGACAGGCCGCTACGGAGCAGTACTTC

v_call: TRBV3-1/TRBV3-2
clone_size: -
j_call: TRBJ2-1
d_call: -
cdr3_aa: CASSLSGTHNEQFF
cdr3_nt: TGTGCCAGCAGCTTAAGCGGGACACACAATGAGCAGTTCTTC

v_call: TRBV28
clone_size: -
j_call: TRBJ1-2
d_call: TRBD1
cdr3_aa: CASRSGQGGGYTF
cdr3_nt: TGTGCCAGCAGATCGGGACAGGGGGGAGGCTACACCTTC

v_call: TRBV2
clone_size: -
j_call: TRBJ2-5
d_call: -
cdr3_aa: CASSLGNTETQYF
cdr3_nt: TGTGCCAGCAGCCTAGGCAATACCGAGACCCAGTACTTC

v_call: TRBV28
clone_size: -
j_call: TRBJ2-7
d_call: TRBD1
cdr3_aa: CASSITGTGKDEQYF
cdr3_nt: TGTGCCAGCAGTATTACCGGGACAGGGAAGGACGAGCAGTACTTC

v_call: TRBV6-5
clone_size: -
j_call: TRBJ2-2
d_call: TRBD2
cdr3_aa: CASSTMSGSTGELFF
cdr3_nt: TGTGCCAGCAGTACTATGAGCGGGAGCACCGGGGAGCTGTTTTTT

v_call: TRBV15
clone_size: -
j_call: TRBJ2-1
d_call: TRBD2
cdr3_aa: CATSITGGNNEQFF
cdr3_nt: TGTGCCACCAGCATCACGGGAGGTAACAATGAGCAGTTCTTC

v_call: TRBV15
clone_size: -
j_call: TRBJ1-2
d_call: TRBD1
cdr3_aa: CATSRSGQVYGYTF
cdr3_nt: TGTGCCACCAGCAGATCGGGACAGGTGTATGGCTACACCTTC

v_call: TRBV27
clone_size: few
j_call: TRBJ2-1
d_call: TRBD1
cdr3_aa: CASSRTGQINNEQFF
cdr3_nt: TGTGCCAGCAGTCGCACGGGACAGATAAACAATGAGCAGTTCTTC

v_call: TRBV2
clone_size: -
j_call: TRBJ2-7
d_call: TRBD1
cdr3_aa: CASSIGQGYEQYF
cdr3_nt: TGTGCCAGCAGTATAGGACAGGGCTACGAGCAGTACTTC

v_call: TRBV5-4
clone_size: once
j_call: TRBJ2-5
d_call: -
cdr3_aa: CASSFMQGNRETQYF
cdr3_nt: TGTGCCAGCAGCTTTATGCAGGGCAACCGGGAGACCCAGTACTTC

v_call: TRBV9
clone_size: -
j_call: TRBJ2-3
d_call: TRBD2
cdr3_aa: CASSARLADTDTQYF
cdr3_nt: TGTGCCAGCAGCGCGCGACTAGCGGATACAGATACGCAGTATTTT

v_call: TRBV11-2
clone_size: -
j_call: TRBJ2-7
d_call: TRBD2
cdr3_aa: CASSQRTSGPSGLRYF
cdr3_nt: TGTGCCAGCAGCCAACGGACTAGCGGACCTTCTGGTCTTCGGTACTTC

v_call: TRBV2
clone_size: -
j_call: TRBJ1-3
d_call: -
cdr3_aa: CASGRGPGNTIYF
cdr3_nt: TGTGCCAGCGGCAGGGGTCCTGGAAACACCATATATTTT

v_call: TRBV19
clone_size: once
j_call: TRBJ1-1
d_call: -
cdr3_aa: CASSIARGEAEAFF
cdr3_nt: TGTGCCAGTAGTATAGCTAGGGGCGAAGCTGAAGCTTTCTTT

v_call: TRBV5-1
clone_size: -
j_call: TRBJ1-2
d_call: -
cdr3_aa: CASSPGVGGYTF
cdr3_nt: TGCGCCAGCAGCCCGGGGGTTGGTGGCTACACCTTC

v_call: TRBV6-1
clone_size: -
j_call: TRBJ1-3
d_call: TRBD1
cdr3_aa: CASSEAPTGTSGNTIYF
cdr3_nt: TGTGCCAGCAGTGAAGCCCCGACAGGGACCTCTGGAAACACCATATATTTT

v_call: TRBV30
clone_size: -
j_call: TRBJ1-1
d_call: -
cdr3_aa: CAEGDGPNTEAFF
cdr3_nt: TGTGCCGAGGGGGACGGACCGAACACTGAAGCTTTCTTT

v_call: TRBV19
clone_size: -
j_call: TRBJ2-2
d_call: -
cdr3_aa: CASSFRAIPGELFF
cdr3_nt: TGTGCCAGTAGTTTCAGGGCGATCCCCGGGGAGCTGTTTTTT

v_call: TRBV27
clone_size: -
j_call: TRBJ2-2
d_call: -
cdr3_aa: CASSLRDFRVIQGGELFF
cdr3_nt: TGTGCCAGCAGTTTACGCGATTTCAGGGTGATTCAAGGCGGGGAGCTGTTTTTT

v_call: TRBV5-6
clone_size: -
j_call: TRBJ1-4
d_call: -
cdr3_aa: CASSLRLMTGNEKLFF
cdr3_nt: TGTGCCAGCAGCCTTCGACTCATGACAGGCAATGAAAAACTGTTTTTT

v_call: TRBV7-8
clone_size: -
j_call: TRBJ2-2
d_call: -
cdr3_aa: CASSLALSYTGELFF
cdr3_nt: TGTGCCAGCAGCTTAGCGCTAAGCTACACCGGGGAGCTGTTTTTT

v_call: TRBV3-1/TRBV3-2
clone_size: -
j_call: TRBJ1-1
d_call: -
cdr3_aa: CASSRLGVEAFF
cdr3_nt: TGTGCCAGCAGCCGACTAGGGGTTGAAGCTTTCTTT

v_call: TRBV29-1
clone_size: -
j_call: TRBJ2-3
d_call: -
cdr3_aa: CSALGLLGADTQYF
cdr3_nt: TGCAGCGCTCTGGGACTTCTAGGGGCAGATACGCAGTATTTT

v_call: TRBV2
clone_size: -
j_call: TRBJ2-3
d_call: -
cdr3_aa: CASVERVVTDTQYF
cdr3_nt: TGTGCCAGCGTGGAGCGGGTCGTCACAGATACGCAGTATTTT

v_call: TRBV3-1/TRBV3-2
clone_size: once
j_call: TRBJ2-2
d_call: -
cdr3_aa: CASSQDSSGPNTGELFF
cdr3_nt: TGTGCCAGCAGCCAAGATAGCAGCGGACCAAACACCGGGGAGCTGTTTTTT

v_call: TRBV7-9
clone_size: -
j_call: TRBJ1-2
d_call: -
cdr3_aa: CASSSPGVFYGYTF
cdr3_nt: TGTGCCAGCAGCTCGCCAGGGGTTTTTTATGGCTACACCTTC

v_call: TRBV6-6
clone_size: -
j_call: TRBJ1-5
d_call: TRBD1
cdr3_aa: CASRQTGGEQPQHF
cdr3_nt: TGTGCCAGCAGACAGACAGGGGGAGAACAGCCCCAGCATTTT

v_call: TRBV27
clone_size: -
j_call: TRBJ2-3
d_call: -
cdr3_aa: CASSLTDATDTQYF
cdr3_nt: TGTGCCAGCAGTTTGACTGATGCCACAGATACGCAGTATTTT

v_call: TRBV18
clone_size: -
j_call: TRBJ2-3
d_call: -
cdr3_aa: CASSFQAGGSTDTQYF
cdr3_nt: TGTGCCAGCTCCTTTCAGGCGGGCGGTTCCACAGATACGCAGTATTTT

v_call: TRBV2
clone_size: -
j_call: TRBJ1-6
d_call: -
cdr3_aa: CASSEGGLDPPLHF
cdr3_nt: TGTGCCAGCAGTGAAGGGGGCTTAGATCCACCCCTCCACTTT

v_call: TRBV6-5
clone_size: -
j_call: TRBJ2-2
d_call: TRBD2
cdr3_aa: CASTALAGGGELFF
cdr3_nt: TGTGCCAGCACCGCACTAGCGGGAGGGGGGGAGCTGTTTTTT

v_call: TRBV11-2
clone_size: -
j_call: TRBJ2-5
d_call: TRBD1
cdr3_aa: CASSLWDRGNRETQYF
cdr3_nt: TGTGCCAGCAGCCTCTGGGACAGGGGTAATAGGGAGACCCAGTACTTC

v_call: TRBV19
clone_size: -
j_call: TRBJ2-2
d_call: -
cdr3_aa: CASSEPGNANTGELFF
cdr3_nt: TGTGCCAGTAGTGAGCCGGGGAACGCGAACACCGGGGAGCTGTTTTTT